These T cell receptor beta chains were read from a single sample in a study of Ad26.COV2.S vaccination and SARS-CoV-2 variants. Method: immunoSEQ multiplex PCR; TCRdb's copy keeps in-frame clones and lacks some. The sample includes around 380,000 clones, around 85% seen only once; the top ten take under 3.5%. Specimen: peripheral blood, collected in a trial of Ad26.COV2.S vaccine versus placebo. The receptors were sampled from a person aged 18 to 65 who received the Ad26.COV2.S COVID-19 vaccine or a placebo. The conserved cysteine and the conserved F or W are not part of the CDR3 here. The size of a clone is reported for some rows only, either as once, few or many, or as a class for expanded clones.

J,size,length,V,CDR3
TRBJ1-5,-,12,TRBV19,ASSIEAGRQPQH
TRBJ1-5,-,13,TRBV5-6,ASSFGWGLGQPQH
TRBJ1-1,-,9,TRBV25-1,ASTRHTEAF
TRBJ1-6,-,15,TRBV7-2,ASSLARERIYNSPLH
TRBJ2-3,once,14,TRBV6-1,ASSEVFLEDTDTQY
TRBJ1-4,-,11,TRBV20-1,SASRGTGEKLF
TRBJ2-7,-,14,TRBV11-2,ASSLVGGREGYEQY
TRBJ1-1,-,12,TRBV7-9,ASSSLDRGTEAF
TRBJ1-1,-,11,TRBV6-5,ASGGTANTEAF
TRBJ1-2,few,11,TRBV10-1,ASSESFSYGYT
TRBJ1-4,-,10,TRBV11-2,ASSLALEKLF
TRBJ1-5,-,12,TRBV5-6,ASSPGPGNEPQH
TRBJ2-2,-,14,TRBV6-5,ASSYGLAGHTGELF
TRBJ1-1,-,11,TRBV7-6,ASSPPLGAEAF
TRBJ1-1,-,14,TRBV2,ASSEEGGPRGTEAF
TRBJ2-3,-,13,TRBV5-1,ASSWGDPSTDTQY
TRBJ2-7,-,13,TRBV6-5,ASSPPGGGSYEQY
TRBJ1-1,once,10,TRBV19,ASSIGNTEAF
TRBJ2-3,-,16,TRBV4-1,ASSQVGAGGQSTDTQY
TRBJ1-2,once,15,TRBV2,ASSHYSDRLGDYGYT
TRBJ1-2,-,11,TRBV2,ASITGDRYGYT
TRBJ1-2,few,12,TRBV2,ASSEGGIVYGYT
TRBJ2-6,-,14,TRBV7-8,ASSSRTLGRANVLT
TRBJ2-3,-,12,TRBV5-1,ASSFGGGGGGQY
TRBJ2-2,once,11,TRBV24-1,ATSNPLSGELF
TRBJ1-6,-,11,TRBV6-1,ASSEAQYSPLH
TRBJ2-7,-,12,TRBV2,ASSAGTEVDEQY
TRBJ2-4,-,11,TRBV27,ASSQQAAGIQY
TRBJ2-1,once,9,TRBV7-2,ASSLGGVQF
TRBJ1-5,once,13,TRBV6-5,ASSPSDRRNQPQH
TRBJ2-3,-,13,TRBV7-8,ASSSGLGGTDTQY
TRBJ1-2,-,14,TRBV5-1,ASSPDGDRANYGYT
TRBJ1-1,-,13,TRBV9,ASSVLQGANTEAF
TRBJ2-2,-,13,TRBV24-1,ATSEGAVNTGELF
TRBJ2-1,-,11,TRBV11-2,ASSPWGGDEQF
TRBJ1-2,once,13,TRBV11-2,ASSLSAGGNYGYT
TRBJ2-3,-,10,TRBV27,ANKLSTDTQY
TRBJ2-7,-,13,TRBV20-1,SASGQGASSYEQY
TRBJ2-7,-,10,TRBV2,ASSELLVEQY
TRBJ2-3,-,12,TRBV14,ASSHGASTDTQY
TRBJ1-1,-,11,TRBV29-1,SVREKRNTEAF
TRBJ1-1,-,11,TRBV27,ASSLSGQFEAF
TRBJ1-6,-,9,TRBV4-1,ASSQGPLLH